Following are 20 T cell receptor beta chains from one sample sequenced in a study of cytomegalovirus exposure and HLA in healthy donors. Method: immunoSEQ multiplex PCR; TCRdb's copy keeps in-frame clones and lacks some. The data contain over 250,000 clones, 80% to 90% of them singletons. Specimen: PBMCs. The source is a woman in her late teens or twenties in good health and CMV-seronegative.

The J gene is TRBJ2-1, the V gene TRBV27; TRBD2 agrees at 10 bases. The germline V gene has CDR1 MNHEY and CDR2 SMNVEV (reference sequence). This CDR3 is built from 13 residues. V was pared by 6 bases and J by 9 bases, with 5 bases of the junction left unmatched. The DNA for the CDR3 is TGTGCCAGCAGACTGAGCGGGGGGGGTGAGCAGTTCTTC. Residues: CASRLSGGGEQFF.

This chain links TRBV30 with TRBJ2-5; 10 bases are a match to TRBD2. This CDR3 spans 14 amino acids. Germline V CDR1 and CDR2: GTSNPN, SVGIG (reference sequence). Trimming at V came to 5 bases and at J to 2 bases, leaving 5 bases not matched to a gene. CDR3 DNA: TGTGCCTGGGGAATTAGCGGGGGGCAAGAGACCCAGTACTTC. Translating it yields CAWGISGGQETQYF. Combining the CDR3 with reference TRBV30 and TRBJ2-5 gives the whole variable domain SQTIHQWPATLVQPVGSPLSLECTVEGTSNPNLYWYRQAAGRGLQLLFYSVGIGQISSEVPQNLSASRPQDRQFILSSKKLLLSDSGFYLCAWGISGGQETQYFGPGTRLLVL.

This rearrangement joins TRBV7-3 to TRBJ1-1, with D maybe TRBD1 (5 bases). The CDR3 runs 14 residues. V shed 4 bases and J shed 1 base, with 10 bases lying between them. Germline lookup yields CDR1 SGHTA and CDR2 FQGTGA. The CDR3 sequence: CASSSQTANTEAFF. CDR3 DNA sequence: TGTGCCAGCAGCTCCCAGACAGCGAACACTGAAGCTTTCTTT. The full variable domain, completed using reference TRBV7-3 and TRBJ1-1, is GAGVSQTPSNKVTEKGKYVELRCDPISGHTALYWYRQSLGQGPEFLIYFQGTGAADDSGLPNDRFFAVRPEGSVSTLKIQRTERGDSAVYLCASSSQTANTEAFFGQGTRLTVV.

This chain joins TRBV30 and TRBJ2-1; D call uncertain. Germline lookup yields CDR1 GTSNPN and CDR2 SVGIG (reference sequence). The CDR3 sequence is 11 residues long. V dropped 2 bases and J dropped 7 bases, with 6 bases sitting between them. CDR3 nucleotide sequence: TGTGCCTGGAGTTCAACAAATGAGCAGTTCTTC. Translation: CAWSSTNEQFF.

The V and J genes are TRBV28 and TRBJ1-4; D gene unclear. The CDR3 has 13 amino acids. The ends were cut back, 11 bases at V and 4 bases at J, with 14 bases in the middle. The germline V gene has CDR1 MDHEN and CDR2 SYDVKM. The CDR3 DNA is TGTGCCGGTCGGAGGCGGAATAATGAAAAACTGTTTTTT. Its translation: CAGRRRNNEKLFF.

The rearrangement joins TRBV6-6 to TRBJ1-1; TRBD1 aligns across 9 bases. Germline V gives CDR1 MNHNY, CDR2 SVGAGI (reference sequence). The CDR3 contains 14 residues. V shed 2 bases, J shed 3 bases, and the junction held 1 base outside the gene matches. The CDR3: CASSYDRGDTEAFF. The CDR3 DNA sequence: TGTGCCAGCAGTTACGACAGGGGGGACACTGAAGCTTTCTTT.

This clone was observed a handful of times. The chain joins TRBV11-3 to TRBJ2-1; D unresolved. The V end was cut by 1 base, the J end by 4 bases, with 5 bases between. The CDR3 runs to 13 residues. Germline CDR1 and CDR2: SGHNT and YENEEA. The CDR3 DNA reads TGTGCCAGCAGCTTAGGACTTTACAATGAGCAGTTCTTC. It yields the protein CASSLGLYNEQFF.

The CDR3 spells CASSDLQGSSYEQYF. In DNA form, the CDR3 reads TGTGCCAGCAGTGATTTACAGGGATCCTCCTACGAGCAGTACTTC. The chain employs TRBV2 and TRBJ2-7, with D perhaps TRBD1 (6 bases). The CDR3 sequence is 15 residues long. Germline CDR1 reads SNHLY; CDR2 reads FYNNEI. V lost 3 bases and J lost 0, with 12 bases in between.

This clone has ten or more counts. This chain uses TRBV7-6 with TRBJ2-7; possibly TRBD1 for D (6 bases). V was trimmed by 5 bases and J by 0 bases, leaving 14 bases between them. CDR1 and CDR2 (germline): SGHVS, FNYEAQ. This CDR3 has 15 amino acids. The CDR3 DNA is TGTGCCAGCAGCCGACCGGGACAAAGCTCCTACGAGCAGTACTTC. This codes for CASSRPGQSSYEQYF.

The J gene is TRBJ2-3, the V gene TRBV5-1; 11 nucleotides agree with TRBD2. V dropped 3 bases and J dropped 4; count of bases not matched to a gene: 10. The germline V gene has CDR1 SGHRS and CDR2 YFSETQ. The CDR3 runs 17 residues. The CDR3 loop is CASSSSKTSGSADTQYF. CDR3 DNA sequence: TGCGCCAGCAGCTCCTCAAAAACTAGCGGGAGTGCAGATACGCAGTATTTT.

The chain couples TRBV2 to TRBJ1-5, with D perhaps TRBD1 (6 bases). Trimming cost V 8 bases and J 6 bases, with 23 bases left between them. CDR1 SNHLY and CDR2 FYNNEI come from the germline V gene. The CDR3 covers 16 residues. As DNA, the CDR3 is TGTGCCAGCGGGAGTACTGGCACAGGGTTTAGTCAGCCCCAGCATTTT. This translates into CASGSTGTGFSQPQHF.

The count of this clone is one. This chain uses TRBV5-1 with TRBJ2-1; no clear D. Trimming took off 4 bases at V and 6 bases at J, with 14 bases between the two ends. From germline, CDR1 is SGHRS and CDR2 YFSETQ. This CDR3 has 14 residues. The CDR3 bases are TGCGCCAGCAGCCGACCCTCGCCGGGCAATGAGCAGTTCTTC. It encodes CASSRPSPGNEQFF. Full variable domain (remainder filled in from reference TRBV5-1 and TRBJ2-1): KAGVTQTPRYLIKTRGQQVTLSCSPISGHRSVSWYQQTPGQGLQFLFEYFSETQRNKGNFPGRFSGRQFSNSRSEMNVSTLELGDSALYLCASSRPSPGNEQFFGPGTRLTVL.

V and J are TRBV6-5 and TRBJ1-3; 7 bases are shared with TRBD1. CDR1 is MNHEY, CDR2 SVGAGI, per germline. The CDR3 runs to 14 residues. The V segment lost 5 bases and the J segment 4 bases; nucleotides outside the gene matches: 5. The CDR3 spells CASSKQGWGNTIYF. Here the CDR3 DNA reads TGTGCCAGCAGTAAACAGGGGTGGGGAAACACCATATATTTT.

This clone was counted a single time. V gene TRBV6-5 combines with J gene TRBJ1-1, with a tentative D call TRBD1 (6 bases). The CDR3 is 15 residues long. CDR1 MNHEY and CDR2 SVGAGI come from the germline V gene. Trimming took off 11 bases at V and 1 base at J, with 20 bases between the two ends. CDR3 sequence reads: CACYRRGHANTEAFF. Here the CDR3 DNA reads TGTGCCTGCTATCGCCGGGGACACGCGAACACTGAAGCTTTCTTT.

J is TRBJ1-2 and V is TRBV2, with TRBD1 matching 7 bases. The length of the CDR3 is 12 residues. CDR1 is SNHLY, CDR2 FYNNEI, per germline. V trimming: 11 bases; J trimming: 3 bases; junction bases outside the gene matches: 6. The CDR3 sequence is CAGGQTYYGYTF. CDR3 sequence (DNA): TGTGCCGGGGGACAGACTTACTATGGCTACACCTTC.

This clone was picked up one time. J is TRBJ1-5 and V is TRBV9; D is undetermined. CDR3 length: 14 amino acids. Germline assignment: CDR1 SGDLS and CDR2 YYNGEE. The V end was cut by 3 bases, the J end by 1 base, with 8 bases between. The CDR3 coding sequence is TGTGCCAGCAGCGCCGAACAGAGCAATCAGCCCCAGCATTTT. Residues: CASSAEQSNQPQHF.

This sequence joins TRBV19 and TRBJ2-2; TRBD2 is a possible D gene (6 bases). V lost 9 bases and J 6 bases, leaving 11 bases between the germline ends. This CDR3 region has 12 residues. Germline loops: CDR1 LNHDA, CDR2 SQIVND (reference sequence). The CDR3 coding sequence is TGTGCCAGCCTGGGGGGACCCGGGGAGCTGTTTTTT. This encodes CASLGGPGELFF.

Notes on this clone: Other nucleotide sequences in the sample specify the same CDR3. The chain employs TRBV6-5 and TRBJ1-6; tentative D call: TRBD1 (6 bases). CDR1 and CDR2 from the germline V gene are MNHEY and SVGAGI. This CDR3 contains 14 residues. The V and J ends lost 3 bases and 7 bases respectively, with 10 bases between them. The CDR3 nucleotides read TGTGCCAGCAGTTATGGGGGCAGCAATTCACCCCTCCACTTT. Translation gives CASSYGGSNSPLHF.

The rearrangement uses TRBV7-6 and TRBJ1-1, with 9 bases lining up with TRBD1. The germline gives CDR1 SGHVS, CDR2 FNYEAQ. CDR3 length: 16 residues. With 2 bases clipped from V and 5 bases from J, the junction kept 9 bases outside the gene matches. The DNA of the CDR3 is TGTGCCAGCAGCTTATGGACAGGGGAAATAATGACTGAAGCTTTCTTT. This gives the protein CASSLWTGEIMTEAFF. The full variable domain, completed using reference TRBV7-6 and TRBJ1-1, is GAGVSQSPRYKVTKRGQDVALRCDPISGHVSLYWYRQALGQGPEFLTYFNYEAQQDKSGLPNDRFSAERPEGSISTLTIQRTEQRDSAMYRCASSLWTGEIMTEAFFGQGTRLTVV.

J is TRBJ1-2 and V is TRBV30; D is unresolved. Trimming cost V 5 bases and J 3 bases, with 4 bases left between them. The germline gives CDR1 GTSNPN, CDR2 SVGIG (reference sequence). The CDR3 extends over 10 amino acids. The CDR3 DNA is TGTGCCTGGGAGGACTATGGCTACACCTTC. Translating it yields CAWEDYGYTF.